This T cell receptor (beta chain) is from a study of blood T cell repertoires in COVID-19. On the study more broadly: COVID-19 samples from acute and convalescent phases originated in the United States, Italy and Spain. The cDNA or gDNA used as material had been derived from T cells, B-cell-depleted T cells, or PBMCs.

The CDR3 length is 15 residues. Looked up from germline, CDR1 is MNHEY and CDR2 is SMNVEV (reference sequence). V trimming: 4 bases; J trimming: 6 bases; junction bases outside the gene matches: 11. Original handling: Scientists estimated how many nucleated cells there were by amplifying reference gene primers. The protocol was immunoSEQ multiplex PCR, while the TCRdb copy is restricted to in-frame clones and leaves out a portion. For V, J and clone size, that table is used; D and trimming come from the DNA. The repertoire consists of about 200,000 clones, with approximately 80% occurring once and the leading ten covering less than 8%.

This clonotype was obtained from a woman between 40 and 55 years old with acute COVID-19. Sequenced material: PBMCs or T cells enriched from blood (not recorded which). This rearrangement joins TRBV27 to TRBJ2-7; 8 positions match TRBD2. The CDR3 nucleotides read TGTGCCAGCAGTTCTTACACCGGACTAGCTGGCGAGCAGTACTTC. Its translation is CASSSYTGLAGEQYF.